This entry is about one TCR beta chain. The antigen remains unidentified. V shed 5 bases and J shed 0 bases, with 8 bases lying between them. Germline assignment: CDR1 SGHTA and CDR2 FQGNSA. The length of the CDR3 is 14 residues. Previously, flow cytometry had revealed CD8+CD57+ cell expansion in the patients chosen for sequencing. Patients uniformly had severe acquired aplastic anemia. At the time of blood sampling, patients had not yet received any therapy. These data are taken from a study of CD8+CD57+ T cells in acquired aplastic anemia. Study-level background: Mean yield of DNA from sorted CD4+ and CD8+ cells was roughly 3.1 ug.

Both TCR beta VDJ combination and CDR3 sequence profiling were carried out. Genomic DNA was the template for this profiling. TCRdb re-called the reads with MiXCR, one entry per CDR3 protein. The sample lists some 170,000 distinct CDR3 sequences, around 50% occurring once. Overall study results and limits: Overlap between patients and controls comprised just under 30 CD8+ CDR3 sequences.

The chain recombines TRBV7-2 with TRBJ1-3, with D unclear. The sequenced material came from sorted CD4+, CD8+, or CD8+CD57+ T cells (not recorded which) from PBMCs. This TCR was recovered from a human donor with aplastic anemia. CDR3 sequence: CASSAANSGNTIYF. The CDR3 region has the DNA TGTGCCAGCAGCGCGGCGAACTCTGGAAACACCATATATTTT.